This T cell receptor (beta chain) emerged from a study of regulatory T cells in long-lasting Graves disease. V shed 4 bases and J 4 bases; nucleotides not matched to a gene: 9. Per germline, CDR1 DFQATT and CDR2 SNEGSKA (reference sequence). This CDR3 is built from 15 residues. The TCR beta library used iRepertoire HTBI primers with Arm-PCR amplification of CDR3. One entry per CDR3 protein results from TCRdb running MiXCR on the multiplex PCR reads. Seen here are approximately 400,000 distinct CDR3 sequences, more than 12% observed once, and the top ten hold 15% to 20%. The time point denotes: newly diagnosed GD, antithyroid drugs for less than 3 months. The TCR library was prepared using RNA isolated from PBMCs. This clonotype appeared many times. This same sample was also taken into another study, of T cells in Graves' hyperthyroidism and ophthalmopathy. From that second work: Exclusion of patients followed from uncontrolled infection, other autoimmune disease, pregnancy or lactation.

This rearrangement joins TRBV20-1 to TRBJ2-3; TRBD2 aligns across 9 bases. The specimen was peripheral blood mononuclear cells (PBMCs), collected at new diagnosis, from a patient treated with antithyroid drugs. The source is a woman aged 25 to 39 with Graves disease. The CDR3 reads CSANLLAGVADTQYF. As DNA, the CDR3 is TGCAGTGCTAATCTTTTAGCGGGAGTCGCAGATACGCAGTATTTT.